Presented here are 22 T cell receptor beta chains from one specimen sequenced in a study of T cell responses to AZD1222 COVID-19 vaccine. The assay was immunoSEQ multiplex PCR, and TCRdb's table has in-frame clones only and misses some. The data contain approximately 190,000 clones, roughly 93% of them singletons. The sequencing used peripheral blood, collected on day 0 of AZD1222 vaccination. These receptors were collected from an adult in good health.

The chain carries TRBV4-1 and TRBJ2-1; D gene unclear. Germline V gene data show CDR1 as MGHRA and CDR2 as YSYEKL. V lost 2 bases, J lost 6 bases, and 20 bases lay in between. This CDR3 has 17 residues. The chain's CDR3 is CASSQPKSSRASNEQFF. CDR3 nucleotides: TGCGCCAGCAGCCAACCTAAGTCGAGCCGGGCGAGCAATGAGCAGTTCTTC.

This chain connects TRBV5-6 to TRBJ1-1; D gene uncertain. V was trimmed by 0 bases and J by 1 base, leaving 4 bases between them. The CDR3 extends over 13 amino acids. Germline-derived CDR1 and CDR2 are SGHDT and YYEEEE. The CDR3 nucleotides read TGTGCCAGCAGCTTGGGGTGGAACACTGAAGCTTTCTTT. Translation: CASSLGWNTEAFF. Complete variable domain (other parts from reference TRBV5-6 and TRBJ1-1): DAGVTQSPTHLIKTRGQQVTLRCSPKSGHDTVSWYQQALGQGPQFIFQYYEEEERQRGNFPDRFSGHQFPNYSSELNVNALLLGDSALYLCASSLGWNTEAFFGQGTRLTVV.

This chain uses TRBV7-9 with TRBJ2-6; the D is unclear. The CDR3 spans 14 residues. Germline loops: CDR1 SEHNR, CDR2 FQNEAQ (reference sequence). CDR3 residues: CASAYGTGANVLTF. As DNA, the CDR3 is TGTGCGTCAGCTTACGGAACTGGGGCCAACGTCCTGACTTTC.

The rearrangement links TRBV4-2 to TRBJ1-1; D perhaps matches TRBD1 (5 bases). This CDR3 comprises 16 residues. In germline, CDR1 is LGHNA, CDR2 YNFKEQ. With 0 bases removed from V and 1 base from J, the gap between germline ends came to 12 bases. CDR3 sequence reads: CASSQEAGGANTEAFF. CDR3 sequence (DNA): TGTGCCAGCAGCCAAGAAGCTGGAGGGGCGAACACTGAAGCTTTCTTT.

As DNA, the CDR3 is TGTGCCAGCAGCTTATCCCGGACAGGGCCCACCGGGGAGCTGTTTTTT. Encoded protein: CASSLSRTGPTGELFF. The chain carries TRBV7-9 and TRBJ2-2; 8 bases line up with TRBD1. V was clipped by 2 bases and J by 4 bases; unmatched bases: 6. The germline V gene has CDR1 SEHNR and CDR2 FQNEAQ (reference sequence). The length of the CDR3 is 16 residues.

This chain connects TRBV19 to TRBJ1-2; D gene unclear. V dropped 3 bases and J dropped 4 bases, with 12 bases sitting between them. From germline, CDR1 is LNHDA and CDR2 SQIVND (reference sequence). This CDR3 contains 14 residues. Here the CDR3 DNA reads TGTGCCAGTAGTATCCTGGAGAGCGGCTATGGCTACACCTTC. It encodes CASSILESGYGYTF.

The chain couples TRBV7-9 to TRBJ2-1, with 8 nucleotides matching TRBD2. CDR3 length: 14 amino acids. The germline CDR1 and CDR2 sequences are SEHNR and FQNEAQ (reference sequence). V lost 5 bases and J lost 6; bases outside the gene matches: 6. This chain's CDR3 is CASSPERGPNEQFF. The CDR3 bases are TGTGCCAGCAGCCCCGAGCGGGGGCCCAATGAGCAGTTCTTC.

V usage is TRBV6-2 or TRBV6-3 and J usage is TRBJ2-1, with TRBD1 matching over 11 bases. Per the germline V gene, CDR1 is MNHEY and CDR2 is SVGEGT. There are 17 residues in the CDR3. V trimming: 5 bases; J trimming: 2 bases; junction bases outside the gene matches: 8. CDR3 in amino acids: CASSKDRGRYTYNEQFF. The CDR3 DNA sequence: TGTGCCAGCAGTAAGGACAGGGGGCGTTATACCTACAATGAGCAGTTCTTC.

The genes are TRBV10-3 and TRBJ1-1; TRBD1 matches 8 bases. The V gene end was trimmed by 2 bases and the J gene end by 5 bases; junction bases not matched to a gene: 4. CDR3 length equals 14 residues. The V gene's germline CDR1 is ENHRY and CDR2 SYGVKD. In DNA, the CDR3 is TGTGCCATCAGTGAGAAGACAGGGGAGACTGAAGCTTTCTTT. Translated, it gives CAISEKTGETEAFF.

The gene calls are TRBV4-1 and TRBJ2-3, with 9 bases matching TRBD2. The CDR3 is 18 amino acids. Germline V gene lookup returns CDR1 MGHRA and CDR2 YSYEKL. V was clipped by 0 bases and J by 6 bases; unmatched bases: 13. The CDR3 loop is CASSQEVRASGEGDTQYF. The DNA for the CDR3 is TGCGCCAGCAGCCAAGAAGTAAGGGCTAGCGGGGAGGGGGATACGCAGTATTTT.

This chain uses TRBV7-9 with TRBJ2-7; D is unresolved. The CDR3 runs 12 residues. The germline V and J ends were trimmed by 5 bases and 6 bases, with 11 bases remaining between them. From germline, CDR1 is SEHNR and CDR2 FQNEAQ (reference sequence). In nucleotides, the CDR3 is TGTGCCAGCAGCCTGAGCCCGGGCGAGCAGTACTTC. It translates to CASSLSPGEQYF.

This chain links TRBV11-3 with TRBJ2-3; 7 bases are shared with TRBD1. The V and J ends lost 1 base and 2 bases, in that order; junction bases with no gene match: 6. The CDR3 contains 16 residues. Germline loops: CDR1 SGHNT, CDR2 YENEEA. CDR3 region: CASSLGQGSNTDTQYF. The CDR3 DNA follows: TGTGCCAGCAGCTTAGGACAGGGTTCGAACACAGATACGCAGTATTTT.

This clone was detected only once. This chain joins TRBV7-9 and TRBJ1-1, with 7 bases fitting TRBD1. Looked up from germline, CDR1 is SEHNR and CDR2 is FQNEAQ (reference sequence). The CDR3 is 17 amino acids. The V gene end was trimmed by 5 bases and the J gene end by 8 bases; junction bases not matched to a gene: 20. This CDR3 is CASSPRGQLQKLLEAFF. The CDR3 DNA sequence: TGTGCCAGCAGCCCGAGGGGGCAGCTCCAAAAACTGCTCGAAGCTTTCTTT.

The chain combines TRBV24-1 with TRBJ1-2; D is uncertain. Germline V CDR1 and CDR2: KGHDR, SFDVKD. The germline V and J ends were trimmed by 4 bases and 2 bases, with 10 bases remaining between them. The CDR3 extends over 14 amino acids. This CDR3 is CATSETGVNYGYTF. In nucleotides, the CDR3 is TGTGCCACCAGTGAGACCGGAGTCAACTATGGCTACACCTTC.

The chain combines TRBV7-2 with TRBJ1-2, with 9 bases matching TRBD1. CDR1 and CDR2 (germline): SGHTA, FQGNSA. The CDR3 is 16 residues long. With 4 bases clipped from V and 3 bases from J, the junction kept 9 bases outside the gene matches. Written as DNA, the CDR3 is TGTGCCAGCAGCTACACCGGTGGACAGGGGCACTATGGCTACACCTTC. Translated, it gives CASSYTGGQGHYGYTF.

The V and J genes are TRBV11-3 and TRBJ2-2; the D gene is possibly TRBD1 (6 bases). Germline values: CDR1 SGHNT, CDR2 YENEEA. The CDR3 has 14 amino acids. V was pared by 2 bases and J by 5 bases, with 9 bases between. The CDR3 DNA is TGTGCCAGCAGCTTATACAGGGAAACCGGGGAGCTGTTTTTT. It codes for CASSLYRETGELFF.

The J gene is TRBJ1-5, the V gene TRBV11-2; D call uncertain. This CDR3 contains 13 residues. Germline assignment: CDR1 SGHAT and CDR2 FQNNGV. Trimming cost V 1 base and J 4 bases, with 5 bases left between them. The CDR3 loop is CASSLGVNQPQHF. The CDR3 nucleotides read TGTGCCAGCAGCTTAGGGGTTAATCAGCCCCAGCATTTT.

This chain links TRBV7-2 with TRBJ1-2; D not resolved. The CDR3 has 12 amino acids. Trimming left V 2 bases short and J 6 bases short, with 7 bases between. CDR1 and CDR2 from the germline V gene are SGHTA and FQGNSA. CDR3 amino acids: CASSLMGNGYTF. The DNA for the CDR3 is TGTGCCAGCAGCTTAATGGGAAATGGCTACACCTTC. Complete variable domain (other parts from reference TRBV7-2 and TRBJ1-2): GAGVSQSPSNKVTEKGKDVELRCDPISGHTALYWYRQSLGQGLEFLIYFQGNSAPDKSGLPSDRFSAERTGGSVSTLTIQRTQQEDSAVYLCASSLMGNGYTFGSGTRLTVV.

V gene TRBV9 combines with J gene TRBJ2-7, with 8 bases lining up with TRBD2. In germline, CDR1 is SGDLS, CDR2 YYNGEE. The CDR3 loop spans 18 amino acids. V trimming: 4 bases; J trimming: 2 bases; junction bases outside the gene matches: 17. CDR3 in DNA: TGTGCCAGCAGCCCACATCCTCGGGGGGGGGCACCCACCTACGAGCAGTACTTC. Translation: CASSPHPRGGAPTYEQYF.

As to this clone: Other DNA sequences in this sample translate to the same CDR3. This sequence joins TRBV7-8 and TRBJ1-1; TRBD1 might be the D (6 bases). V was cut by 2 bases and J by 4 bases, with 11 bases left in between. The germline gives CDR1 SGHVS, CDR2 FQNEAQ. The CDR3 loop spans 14 amino acids. The CDR3 reads CASSLQPQGTEAFF. In DNA form, the CDR3 reads TGTGCCAGCAGCTTACAGCCACAGGGCACTGAAGCTTTCTTT.

The chain links TRBV7-8 to TRBJ1-4; no clear D. Germline CDR1 reads SGHVS; CDR2 reads FQNEAQ. The CDR3 sequence is 14 residues long. Trimming cost V 2 bases and J 4 bases, with 8 bases left between them. The CDR3 DNA is TGTGCCAGCAGCTTAAGACGCCGTAATGAAAAACTGTTTTTT. It specifies CASSLRRRNEKLFF.

The chain joins TRBV10-3 to TRBJ2-7, with D hard to call. This CDR3 has 14 amino acids. Trimming removed 3 bases at V and 3 bases at J, with 12 bases between. CDR1 is ENHRY and CDR2 is SYGVKD in the germline V gene. The chain's CDR3 is CAISDHREIYEQYF. The CDR3 DNA follows: TGTGCCATCAGTGACCACAGAGAGATCTACGAGCAGTACTTC.